One and the same sample provided the 27 T cell receptor beta chains below, sequenced in a study of shared clonotypes between healthy human individuals. The data were produced by immunoSEQ multiplex PCR, yet TCRdb's version contains in-frame clones alone and is incomplete. The sample holds under 2,500,000 clones, under 97% seen once. Sequencing input: naive CD4+ T cells sorted from blood. Subset described: CD45RA+ positively selected. These receptors were taken from a man aged 18 to 30 in good health.

About this clone: At the DNA level, this CDR3 is encoded by other sequences in the same sample as well. This rearrangement joins TRBV27 to TRBJ1-5; maybe TRBD1 (6 bases). This CDR3 comprises 16 residues. The V end lost 2 bases, the J end lost 1 base, and 12 bases lay between the germline ends. Germline V gene sequence: CDR1 MNHEY, CDR2 SMNVEV (reference sequence). The CDR3 coding sequence is TGTGCCAGCAGTTTAAGTGGGGGGCCGAGCAATCAGCCCCAGCATTTT. As protein: CASSLSGGPSNQPQHF.

The chain employs TRBV5-4 and TRBJ2-7; no reliable D call. With 4 bases removed from V and 2 bases from J, the gap between germline ends came to 16 bases. CDR1 SGHNT and CDR2 YYREEE come from the germline V gene (reference sequence). This CDR3 comprises 15 residues. The CDR3 DNA reads TGTGCCAGCAGCCAAAAGGGCAGGTTAACCTACGAGCAGTACTTC. Its translation is CASSQKGRLTYEQYF.

The chain employs TRBV28 and TRBJ2-7; 9 bases line up with TRBD1. Trimming cost V 4 bases and J 3 bases; bases outside gene matches: 10. From germline, CDR1 is MDHEN and CDR2 SYDVKM. The CDR3 sequence is 16 residues long. CDR3 DNA: TGTGCCAGCAGTTACGAACCGGACAGGGGTGGCTACGAGCAGTACTTC. This codes for CASSYEPDRGGYEQYF.

This sequence joins TRBV5-6 and TRBJ2-3; D may match TRBD1 or TRBD2 (5 bases each). Per germline, CDR1 SGHDT and CDR2 YYEEEE. V dropped 4 bases and J dropped 4 bases, with 22 bases sitting between them. CDR3 length: 17 residues. The CDR3 region has the DNA TGTGCCAGCAGCCCGGATTTTCCGGGGCCTGGCGCAGATACGCAGTATTTT. It is translated as CASSPDFPGPGADTQYF.

This rearrangement joins TRBV5-6 to TRBJ2-5; 8 bases match TRBD2. This CDR3 is 15 amino acids long. Germline CDR1 and CDR2: SGHDT and YYEEEE. The V segment lost 4 bases and the J segment 4 bases; nucleotides outside the gene matches: 9. The CDR3 DNA reads as TGTGCCAGCAGCCCAACGGGGGGGCCGGGAGAGACCCAGTACTTC. Protein: CASSPTGGPGETQYF.

The V and J genes are TRBV14 and TRBJ2-5; TRBD2 is a possible D gene (5 bases). V was shortened by 3 bases and J by 4 bases, with 12 bases between the two germline ends. Germline V gene data show CDR1 as SGHDN and CDR2 as FVKESK. The CDR3 contains 14 residues. CDR3 sequence: CASSHSEVLETQYF. CDR3 nucleotide sequence: TGTGCCAGCAGCCATTCGGAGGTTTTAGAGACCCAGTACTTC.

The rearrangement links TRBV7-2 to TRBJ2-1; TRBD1 matches 7 bases. The CDR3 sequence is 14 residues long. The germline V gene encodes CDR1 SGHTA and CDR2 FQGNSA. V lost 11 bases, J lost 1 base, and 8 bases stayed unmatched. The CDR3: CASQGERSYNEQFF. The CDR3 DNA sequence: TGTGCCTCCCAGGGGGAGCGATCCTACAATGAGCAGTTCTTC.

The rearrangement joins TRBV5-1 to TRBJ2-7; tentative D call: TRBD1 (6 bases). The CDR3 extends over 15 amino acids. V was pared by 0 bases and J by 2 bases, with 12 bases between. Germline assignment: CDR1 SGHRS and CDR2 YFSETQ. The CDR3 DNA follows: TGCGCCAGCAGCTTGGATTACAGGGCCCCCTACGAGCAGTACTTC. Its translation is CASSLDYRAPYEQYF.

As for this clone: This same CDR3 is encoded by further DNA sequences in the sample. The J gene is TRBJ2-3, the V gene TRBV2, with D hard to call. This CDR3 contains 12 residues. Germline CDR1 reads SNHLY; CDR2 reads FYNNEI. The V end lost 6 bases, the J end lost 6 bases, and 10 bases lay between the germline ends. The CDR3 region is CASSLVKDTQYF. As DNA, the CDR3 is TGTGCCAGCAGCCTTGTCAAGGATACGCAGTATTTT.

This clone was recorded only once. This chain connects TRBV5-1 to TRBJ1-3; D not certain. CDR1 and CDR2 from the germline V gene are SGHRS and YFSETQ. V lost 0 bases to trimming and J lost 0 bases, with 7 bases between them. The CDR3 is 15 residues long. The CDR3 protein is CASSLDVSSGNTIYF. The DNA for the CDR3 is TGCGCCAGCAGCTTGGACGTAAGCTCTGGAAACACCATATATTTT.

This clone was found once. V and J are TRBV27 and TRBJ2-5, with TRBD2 identical over 8 bases. Germline CDR1 MNHEY, CDR2 SMNVEV (reference sequence). CDR3 size: 18 residues. V trimming: 4 bases; J trimming: 0 bases; junction bases outside the gene matches: 13. Here the CDR3 reads CASSYRLANKVYQETQYF. Here the CDR3 DNA reads TGTGCCAGCAGTTACAGACTAGCGAATAAGGTTTACCAAGAGACCCAGTACTTC.

V and J are TRBV9 and TRBJ1-2; TRBD1 is a possible D gene (6 bases). V lost 4 bases, J lost 7 bases, and 20 bases lay in between. This CDR3 comprises 15 residues. Germline V gene data show CDR1 as SGDLS and CDR2 as YYNGEE. The CDR3 coding sequence is TGTGCCAGCAGCACGCCCTTAGGGGGGGCAGGTGGCTACACCTTC. This sequence encodes CASSTPLGGAGGYTF.

This rearrangement joins TRBV2 to TRBJ2-2; a possible D gene is TRBD2 (6 bases). The CDR3 is 17 amino acids. Germline V gene sequence: CDR1 SNHLY, CDR2 FYNNEI. V lost 1 base and J 0 bases, leaving 12 bases between the germline ends. CDR3 amino acids: CASSEGRGTTNTGELFF. DNA of the CDR3: TGTGCCAGCAGTGAAGGACGGGGGACGACGAACACCGGGGAGCTGTTTTTT.

The V call is TRBV5-1, the J call TRBJ2-2; 8 bases line up with TRBD1. Per germline, CDR1 SGHRS and CDR2 YFSETQ. Trimming cost V 4 bases and J 5 bases; bases outside gene matches: 7. The CDR3 consists of 15 residues. CDR3 sequence reads: CASSEGQVGTGELFF. CDR3 bases: TGCGCCAGCAGCGAGGGACAGGTTGGGACCGGGGAGCTGTTTTTT.

This clone was observed once. The chain combines TRBV10-2 with TRBJ1-2; 8 bases fit TRBD1. V shed 2 bases, J shed 7 bases, and the junction held 3 bases outside the gene matches. Germline values: CDR1 WSHSY, CDR2 SAAADI. The CDR3 runs to 13 residues. The CDR3 sequence is CASSEQQGVGYTF. In DNA form, the CDR3 reads TGCGCCAGCAGTGAGCAACAGGGGGTTGGCTACACCTTC.

The CDR3 sequence is CASSEGQGPYNEQFF. The CDR3 DNA reads TGTGCCAGCAGCGAGGGACAGGGGCCTTACAATGAGCAGTTCTTC. The rearrangement uses TRBV6-4 and TRBJ2-1; TRBD1 agrees at 10 bases. Germline values: CDR1 MRHNA, CDR2 SNTAGT. The length of the CDR3 is 15 residues. V was pared by 6 bases and J by 4 bases, with 6 bases of the junction left unmatched.

V and J are TRBV4-3 and TRBJ1-2; the D gene is possibly TRBD1 (6 bases). This CDR3 is built from 14 residues. Per germline, CDR1 LGHNA and CDR2 YSLEER. V was cut by 1 base and J by 3 bases, with 9 bases left in between. The DNA of the CDR3 is TGCGCCAGCAGCCAAGTCGAGGGGGACTATGGCTACACCTTC. Translation gives CASSQVEGDYGYTF.

The chain carries TRBV2 and TRBJ2-3; D gene unclear. V gave up 4 bases and J gave up 4 bases, with 15 bases separating them. This CDR3 region has 15 residues. CDR1 and CDR2 from the germline V gene are SNHLY and FYNNEI. CDR3: CASSGQRGGADTQYF. The CDR3 region has the DNA TGTGCCAGCAGTGGGCAGCGAGGCGGCGCAGATACGCAGTATTTT.

This chain links TRBV6-5 with TRBJ2-1; D possibly corresponds to TRBD1 (5 bases). Trimming left V 6 bases short and J 5 bases short, with 11 bases between. CDR3 length equals 13 residues. The germline V gene has CDR1 MNHEY and CDR2 SVGAGI. CDR3 bases: TGTGCCAGCAGAGGGGCTCTCGACAATGAGCAGTTCTTC. Translated, it gives CASRGALDNEQFF.

The J gene is TRBJ2-3, the V gene TRBV4-1; D uncertain. From germline, CDR1 is MGHRA and CDR2 YSYEKL. Trimming removed 3 bases at V and 0 bases at J, with 10 bases between. This CDR3 is built from 15 residues. CDR3 DNA: TGCGCCAGCAGCCACACAGAACTTAGCACAGATACGCAGTATTTT. Protein product: CASSHTELSTDTQYF.

V gene TRBV4-1 combines with J gene TRBJ2-5, with D unclear. The CDR3 contains 14 residues. CDR1 MGHRA and CDR2 YSYEKL come from the germline V gene. Trimming took off 5 bases at V and 5 bases at J, with 15 bases between the two ends. The chain's CDR3 is CASSKRTDPETQYF. CDR3 DNA sequence: TGCGCCAGCAGCAAAAGGACCGACCCCGAGACCCAGTACTTC.

The genes are TRBV18 and TRBJ2-6; 7 bases agree with TRBD1. Germline V gene lookup returns CDR1 KGHSH and CDR2 LQKENI. This CDR3 has 18 amino acids. Germline trimming cut 2 bases from V and 0 bases from J; bases unmatched to any gene: 7. CDR3 amino acids: CASSPGDRHLSGANVLTF. The CDR3 DNA sequence: TGTGCCAGCTCACCAGGGGACAGACACCTCTCTGGGGCCAACGTCCTGACTTTC.

The chain has TRBV5-6 and TRBJ1-5, with 8 bases that match TRBD1. Trimming took 3 bases from V and 7 from J; bases not matched to a gene: 9. This CDR3 has 15 amino acids. The germline CDR1 and CDR2 sequences are SGHDT and YYEEEE. CDR3 DNA: TGTGCCAGCAGCTCACACGACAGGGGAGAACAGCCCCAGCATTTT. Translation gives CASSSHDRGEQPQHF.

The chain uses TRBV19 and TRBJ2-7, with 9 bases matching TRBD2. CDR3 length: 16 residues. Germline CDR1 is LNHDA and CDR2 is SQIVND (reference sequence). Losses at the gene ends were 5 bases for V and 4 bases for J; bases not matched to a gene: 12. CDR3: CASSSGVAGARYEQYF. CDR3 nucleotide sequence: TGTGCCAGTAGTTCAGGGGTAGCGGGAGCTCGGTACGAGCAGTACTTC.

The sample holds one count of this clone. The chain carries TRBV18 and TRBJ2-1; TRBD2 matches at 9 bases. Germline loops: CDR1 KGHSH, CDR2 LQKENI. The V segment lost 2 bases and the J segment 6 bases; nucleotides outside the gene matches: 5. CDR3 length equals 15 residues. This CDR3 reads CASSPGGGAFNEQFF. The CDR3 coding sequence is TGTGCCAGCTCACCAGGCGGGGGGGCTTTCAATGAGCAGTTCTTC. The full variable domain, with the rest looked up from reference TRBV18 and TRBJ2-1, is NAGVMQNPRHLVRRRGQEARLRCSPMKGHSHVYWYRQLPEEGLKFMVYLQKENIIDESGMPKERFSAEFPKEGPSILRIQQVVRGDSAAYFCASSPGGGAFNEQFFGPGTRLTVL.

The rearrangement links TRBV9 to TRBJ2-7, with a weak D call TRBD1 (6 bases). This CDR3 has 16 residues. V lost 0 bases and J lost 1, with 14 bases in between. Looked up from germline, CDR1 is SGDLS and CDR2 is YYNGEE. The CDR3 coding sequence is TGTGCCAGCAGCGTAGAGGGGACACTCACTTCCTACGAGCAGTACTTC. Translating gives CASSVEGTLTSYEQYF.

The J gene is TRBJ1-5, the V gene TRBV28; 7 bases are shared with TRBD1. J was trimmed by 0 bases and V by 10 bases; bases with no gene match: 6. The germline V gene has CDR1 MDHEN and CDR2 SYDVKM. There are 14 residues in the CDR3. CDR3 DNA: TGTGCCACTAGGGACAGTTATAGCAATCAGCCCCAGCATTTT. As protein: CATRDSYSNQPQHF.